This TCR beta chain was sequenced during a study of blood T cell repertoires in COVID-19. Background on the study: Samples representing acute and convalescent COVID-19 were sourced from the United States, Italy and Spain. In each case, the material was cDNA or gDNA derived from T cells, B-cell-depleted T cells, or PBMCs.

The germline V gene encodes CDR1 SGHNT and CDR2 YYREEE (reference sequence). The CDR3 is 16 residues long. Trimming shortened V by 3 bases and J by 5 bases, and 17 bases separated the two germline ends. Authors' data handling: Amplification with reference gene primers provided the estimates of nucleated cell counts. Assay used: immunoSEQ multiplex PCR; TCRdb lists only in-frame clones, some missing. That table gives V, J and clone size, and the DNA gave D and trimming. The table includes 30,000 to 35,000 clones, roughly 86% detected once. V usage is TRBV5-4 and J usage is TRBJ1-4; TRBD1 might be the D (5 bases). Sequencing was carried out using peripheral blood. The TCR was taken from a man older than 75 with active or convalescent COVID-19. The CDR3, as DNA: TGTGCCAGCAGCTCGGGACCGCAGGGAGGAAATGAAAAACTGTTTTTT. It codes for CASSSGPQGGNEKLFF.